This TCR beta chain appears in the sequencing data of a study of blood T cell repertoires in COVID-19. Study in general: Spain, Italy and the United States supplied samples that represented acute and convalescent COVID-19. PBMCs, B-cell-depleted T cells, or T cells were the source of the cDNA or gDNA that made up the material.

Trimming took off 10 bases at V and 0 bases at J, with 12 bases between the two ends. Germline CDR1 reads WSHSY; CDR2 reads SAAADI. The CDR3 is 13 residues long. In the authors' workflow: Reference gene primers were amplified, and this amplification served to estimate nucleated cell counts. The data were produced by immunoSEQ multiplex PCR, yet TCRdb's version contains in-frame clones alone and is incomplete. V, J and clone size derive from that table, while D and trimming were established from the DNA sequence. The table shows 350,000 to 400,000 clones, with around 89% occurring only once. This chain joins TRBV10-2 and TRBJ1-1; perhaps TRBD1 as D (5 bases). Input material: peripheral blood. This clonotype was obtained from a man aged 18 to 30 with active or convalescent COVID-19. As DNA, the CDR3 is TGCGCCACTACGGGACTTTTGAACACTGAAGCTTTCTTT. Amino acids: CATTGLLNTEAFF.